This TCR beta chain was retrieved from a study of shared clonotypes between healthy human individuals. CDR1 and CDR2 from the germline V gene are LNHDA and SQIVND (reference sequence). V was pared by 0 bases and J by 2 bases, with 10 bases between. The CDR3 runs to 15 residues. Whole-study results and caveats: Donor clonotype sharing was expected to depend on sequencing depth.

TCRdb's table, derived via immunoSEQ multiplex PCR, lists solely in-frame clones and lacks some. In the table there are about 1,500,000 clones, approximately 97% of which are singletons. Worth noting for this clone: Its target is not known.

This sequence joins TRBV19 and TRBJ2-5, with a tentative D call TRBD1 (6 bases). This receptor was identified in a man under 40 in good health. The specimen sequenced was naive CD4+ T cells sorted from blood. The subset here: CD45RA+ positively selected. CDR3 in DNA: TGTGCCAGTAGTATAGACAGGGGATTACAAGAGACCCAGTACTTC. Translation: CASSIDRGLQETQYF.